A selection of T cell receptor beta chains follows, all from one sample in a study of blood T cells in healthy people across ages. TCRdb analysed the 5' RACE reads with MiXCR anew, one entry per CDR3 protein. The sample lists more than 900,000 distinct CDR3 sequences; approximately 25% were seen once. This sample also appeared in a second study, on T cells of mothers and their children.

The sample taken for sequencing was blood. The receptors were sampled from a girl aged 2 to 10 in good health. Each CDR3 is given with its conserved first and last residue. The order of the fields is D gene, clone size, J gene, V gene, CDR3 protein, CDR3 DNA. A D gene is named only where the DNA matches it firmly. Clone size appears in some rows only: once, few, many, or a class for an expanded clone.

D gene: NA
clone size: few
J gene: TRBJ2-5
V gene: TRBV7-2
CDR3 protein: CASSLGPSWETQYF
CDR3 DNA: TGTGCCAGCAGCTTAGGTCCTAGCTGGGAGACCCAGTACTTC

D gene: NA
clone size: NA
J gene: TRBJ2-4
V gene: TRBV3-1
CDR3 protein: CASSQDGGGIQYF
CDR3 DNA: TGTGCCAGCAGCCAAGACGGGGGAGGCATTCAGTACTTC

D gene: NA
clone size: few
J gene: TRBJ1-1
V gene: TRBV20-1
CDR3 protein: CSASSQGNTEAFF
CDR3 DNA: TGCAGTGCCTCTTCACAGGGGAACACTGAAGCTTTCTTT

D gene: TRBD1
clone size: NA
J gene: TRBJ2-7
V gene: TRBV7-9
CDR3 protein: CASSLVGQGSEQYF
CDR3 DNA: TGTGCCAGCAGCTTAGTAGGACAGGGAAGCGAGCAGTACTTC

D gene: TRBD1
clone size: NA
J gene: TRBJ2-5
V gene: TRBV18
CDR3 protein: CASSPNRLGRGQGETQYF
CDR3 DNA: TGTGCCAGCTCACCAAATCGTCTCGGCAGGGGGCAGGGGGAGACCCAGTACTTC

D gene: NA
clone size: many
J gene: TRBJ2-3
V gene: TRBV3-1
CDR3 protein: CASSQDRSTDTQYF
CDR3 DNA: TGTGCCAGCAGCCAAGACAGGAGCACAGATACGCAGTATTTT

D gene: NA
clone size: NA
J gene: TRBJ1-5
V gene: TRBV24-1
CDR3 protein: CATSDLISEHF
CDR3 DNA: TGTGCCACCAGTGATTTGATCAGTGAGCATTTT

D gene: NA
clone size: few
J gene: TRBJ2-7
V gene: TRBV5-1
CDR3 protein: CASSNPGNPYLYEQYF
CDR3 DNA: TGCGCCAGCAGCAATCCCGGGAACCCGTATCTCTACGAGCAGTACTTC

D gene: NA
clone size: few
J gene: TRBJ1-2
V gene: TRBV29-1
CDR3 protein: CSGAGGEYYGYTF
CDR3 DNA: TGCAGCGGGGCGGGGGGCGAATACTATGGCTACACCTTC

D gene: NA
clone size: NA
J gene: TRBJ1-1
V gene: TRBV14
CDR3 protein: CASSQDVKGIEAFF
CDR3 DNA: TGTGCCAGCAGCCAAGACGTGAAGGGGATAGAGGCTTTCTTT

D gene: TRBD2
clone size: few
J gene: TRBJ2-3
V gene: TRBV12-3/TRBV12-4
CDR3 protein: CASMTSPGDTQYF
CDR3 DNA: TGTGCCAGCATGACTAGCCCTGGGGATACGCAGTATTTT

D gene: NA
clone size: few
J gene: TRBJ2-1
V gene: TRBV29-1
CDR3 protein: CSVVGLWSYNEQFF
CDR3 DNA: TGCAGCGTTGTTGGTCTATGGTCATACAATGAGCAGTTCTTC

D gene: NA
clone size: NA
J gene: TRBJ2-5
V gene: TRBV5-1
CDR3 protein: CASSLTGQYLQETQYF
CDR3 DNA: TGCGCCAGCAGCTTGACAGGCCAATATCTACAAGAGACCCAGTACTTC

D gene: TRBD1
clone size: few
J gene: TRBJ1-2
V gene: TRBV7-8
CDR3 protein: CASSLKRQTTGGAFGGYTF
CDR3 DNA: TGTGCCAGCAGCCTCAAGCGCCAAACGACAGGGGGTGCTTTCGGTGGCTACACCTTC

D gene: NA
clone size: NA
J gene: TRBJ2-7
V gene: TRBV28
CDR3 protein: CASSSRQDTYEQYF
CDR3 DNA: TGTGCCAGCAGTTCCCGACAGGACACCTACGAGCAGTACTTC

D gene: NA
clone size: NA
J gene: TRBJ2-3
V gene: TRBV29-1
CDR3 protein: CSVGTFNDPTQYF
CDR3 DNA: TGCAGCGTCGGGACTTTCAACGACCCTACGCAGTATTTT

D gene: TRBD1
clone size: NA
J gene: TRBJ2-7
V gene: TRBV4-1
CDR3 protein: CASSHTGGFGEQYF
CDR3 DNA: TGCGCCAGCAGCCACACAGGGGGCTTTGGAGAGCAGTACTTC

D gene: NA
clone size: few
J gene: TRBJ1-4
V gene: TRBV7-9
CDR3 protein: CASGPSTGELFF
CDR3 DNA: TGTGCCAGCGGCCCATCGACGGGGGAACTGTTTTTT

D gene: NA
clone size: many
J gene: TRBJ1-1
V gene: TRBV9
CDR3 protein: CASSAPQGVNTEAFF
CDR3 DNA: TGTGCCAGCAGCGCTCCTCAGGGTGTGAACACTGAAGCTTTCTTT

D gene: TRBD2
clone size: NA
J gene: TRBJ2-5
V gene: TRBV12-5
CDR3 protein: CATEKREGQETQYF
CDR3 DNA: TGTGCAACCGAGAAGCGGGAGGGCCAAGAGACCCAGTACTTC

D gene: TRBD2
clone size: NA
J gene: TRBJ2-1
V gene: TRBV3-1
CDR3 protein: CASSQTSGRAGKNEQFF
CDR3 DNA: TGTGCCAGCAGCCAGACTAGCGGGAGGGCCGGGAAGAATGAGCAGTTCTTC

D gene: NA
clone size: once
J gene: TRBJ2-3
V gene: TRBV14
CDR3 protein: CASSRKYGPDGAGPTDTQYF
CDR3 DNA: TGTGCCAGCAGTCGCAAGTACGGGCCAGACGGGGCGGGGCCCACAGATACGCAGTATTTT

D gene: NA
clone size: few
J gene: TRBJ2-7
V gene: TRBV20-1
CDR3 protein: CSARDDRYEQYF
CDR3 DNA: TGCAGTGCTAGAGATGACCGCTACGAGCAGTACTTC

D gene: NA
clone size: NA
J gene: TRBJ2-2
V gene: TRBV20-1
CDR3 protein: CSARGPGRESLTGELFF
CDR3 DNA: TGCAGTGCTAGGGGCCCGGGTCGGGAGTCTCTAACCGGGGAGCTGTTTTTT

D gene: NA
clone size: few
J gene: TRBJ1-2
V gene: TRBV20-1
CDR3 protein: CSASPVNYGYTF
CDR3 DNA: TGCAGTGCTAGTCCCGTGAACTATGGCTACACCTTC

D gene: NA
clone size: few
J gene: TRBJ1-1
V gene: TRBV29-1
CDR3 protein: CSVEVQGNEAFF
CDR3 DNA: TGCAGCGTTGAAGTACAGGGAAATGAAGCTTTCTTT

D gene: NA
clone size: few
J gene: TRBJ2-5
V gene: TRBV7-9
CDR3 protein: CASSSAMGTSETQYF
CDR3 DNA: TGTGCCAGCAGCTCAGCGATGGGCACCAGCGAGACCCAGTACTTC

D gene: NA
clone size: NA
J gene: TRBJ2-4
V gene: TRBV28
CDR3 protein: CASSLNPSEGMAKNIQYF
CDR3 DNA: TGTGCCAGCAGTTTAAACCCTTCGGAGGGCATGGCCAAAAACATTCAGTACTTC

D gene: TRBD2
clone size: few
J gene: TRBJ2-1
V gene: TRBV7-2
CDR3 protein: CASSLLLADRSYNEQFF
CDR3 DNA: TGTGCCAGCAGCTTATTACTAGCGGACCGCTCCTACAATGAGCAGTTCTTC

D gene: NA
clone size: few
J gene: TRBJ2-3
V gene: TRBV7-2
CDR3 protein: CASSSLLTDTQYF
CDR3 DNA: TGTGCCAGCAGCTCATTGCTCACAGATACGCAGTATTTT

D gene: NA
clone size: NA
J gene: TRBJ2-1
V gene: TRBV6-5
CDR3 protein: CASSYAEGGEQFF
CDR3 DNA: TGTGCCAGCAGTTATGCAGAGGGCGGTGAGCAGTTCTTC

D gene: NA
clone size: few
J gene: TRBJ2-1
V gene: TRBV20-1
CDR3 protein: CSASTLNEQFF
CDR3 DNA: TGCAGTGCCTCAACACTAAATGAGCAGTTCTTC

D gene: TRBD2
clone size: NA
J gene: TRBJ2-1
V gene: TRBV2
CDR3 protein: CASTAPSGEYNEQFF
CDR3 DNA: TGTGCCAGCACCGCGCCGAGCGGGGAGTACAATGAGCAGTTCTTC

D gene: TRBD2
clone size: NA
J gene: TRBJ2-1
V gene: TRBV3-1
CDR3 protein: CASSQDISGGEQFF
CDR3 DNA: TGTGCCAGCAGCCAAGATATTAGCGGGGGTGAGCAGTTCTTC

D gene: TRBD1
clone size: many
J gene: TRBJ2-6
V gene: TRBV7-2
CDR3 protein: CASSPGTGNTGANVLTF
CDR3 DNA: TGTGCCAGCAGCCCCGGGACAGGGAACACTGGGGCCAACGTCCTGACTTTC

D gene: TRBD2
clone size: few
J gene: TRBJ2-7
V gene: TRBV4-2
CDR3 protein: CASSPEREGYEQCF
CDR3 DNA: TGTGCCAGCAGCCCTGAGCGGGAGGGCTACGAGCAGTGCTTC

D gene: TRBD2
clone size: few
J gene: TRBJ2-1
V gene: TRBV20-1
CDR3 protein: CSKAGTSSFNEQFF
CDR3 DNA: TGCAGTAAAGCCGGGACTAGTAGTTTCAATGAGCAGTTCTTC

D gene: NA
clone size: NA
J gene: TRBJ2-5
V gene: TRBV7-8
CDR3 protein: CASTKLEETQYF
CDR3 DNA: TGTGCCAGCACGAAGTTAGAGGAGACCCAGTACTTC

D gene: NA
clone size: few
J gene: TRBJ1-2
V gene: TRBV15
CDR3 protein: CATSTGGAGYTF
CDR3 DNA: TGTGCCACCAGCACTGGTGGGGCTGGCTACACCTTC

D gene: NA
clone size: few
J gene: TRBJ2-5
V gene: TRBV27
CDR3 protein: CASSLPGERFQQYF
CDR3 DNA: TGTGCCAGCAGTTTGCCAGGGGAGAGGTTTCAGCAGTACTTC

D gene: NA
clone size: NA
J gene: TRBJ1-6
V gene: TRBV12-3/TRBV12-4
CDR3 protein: CASEGGTSNSPLHF
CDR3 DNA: TGTGCCAGCGAGGGCGGTACGAGCAATTCACCCCTCCACTTT